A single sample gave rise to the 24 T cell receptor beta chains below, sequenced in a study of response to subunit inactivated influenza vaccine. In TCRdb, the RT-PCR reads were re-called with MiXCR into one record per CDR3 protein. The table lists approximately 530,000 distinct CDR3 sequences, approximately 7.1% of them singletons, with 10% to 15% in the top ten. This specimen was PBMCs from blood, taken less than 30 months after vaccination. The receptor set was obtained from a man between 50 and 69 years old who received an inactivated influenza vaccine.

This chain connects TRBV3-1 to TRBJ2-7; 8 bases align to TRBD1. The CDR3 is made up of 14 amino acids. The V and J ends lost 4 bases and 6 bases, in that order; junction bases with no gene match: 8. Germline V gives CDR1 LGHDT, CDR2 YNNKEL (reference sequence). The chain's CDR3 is CASSPGQASGEQYF. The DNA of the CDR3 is TGTGCCAGCAGCCCGGGACAGGCCTCTGGCGAGCAGTACTTC.

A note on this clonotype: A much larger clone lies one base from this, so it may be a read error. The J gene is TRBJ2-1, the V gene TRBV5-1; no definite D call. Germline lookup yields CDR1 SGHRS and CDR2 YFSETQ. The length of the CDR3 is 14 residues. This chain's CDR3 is CASSLTGSYSEQFF. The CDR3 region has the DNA TGCGCCAGCAGCTTGACTGGCTCCTACAGTGAGCAGTTCTTC.

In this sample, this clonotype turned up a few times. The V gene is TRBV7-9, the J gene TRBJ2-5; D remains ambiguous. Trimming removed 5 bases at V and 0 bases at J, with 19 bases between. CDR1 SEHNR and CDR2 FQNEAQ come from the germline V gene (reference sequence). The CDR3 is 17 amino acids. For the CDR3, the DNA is TGTGCCAGCAGCAAGTGGAAGGGCCCACCGTACCAAGAGACCCAGTACTTC. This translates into CASSKWKGPPYQETQYF.

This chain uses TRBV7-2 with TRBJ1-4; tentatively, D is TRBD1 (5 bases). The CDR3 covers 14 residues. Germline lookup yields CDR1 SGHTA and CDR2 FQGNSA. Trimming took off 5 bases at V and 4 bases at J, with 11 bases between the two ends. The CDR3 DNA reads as TGTGCCAGCAGCCCGGGACGAATTAATGAAAAACTGTTTTTT. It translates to CASSPGRINEKLFF.

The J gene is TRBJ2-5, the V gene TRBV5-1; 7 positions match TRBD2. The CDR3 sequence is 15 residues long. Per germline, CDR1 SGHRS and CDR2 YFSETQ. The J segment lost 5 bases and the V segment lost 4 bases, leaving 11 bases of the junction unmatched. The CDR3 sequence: CASSIAGASRETQYF. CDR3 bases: TGCGCCAGCAGCATCGCGGGAGCTAGTCGTGAGACCCAGTACTTC.

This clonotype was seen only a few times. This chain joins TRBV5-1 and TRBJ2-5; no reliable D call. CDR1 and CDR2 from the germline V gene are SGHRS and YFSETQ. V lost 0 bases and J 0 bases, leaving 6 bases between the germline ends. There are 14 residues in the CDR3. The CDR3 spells CASSLDGNQETQYF. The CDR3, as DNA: TGCGCCAGCAGCTTGGACGGAAACCAAGAGACCCAGTACTTC.

CDR3 loop: CASSPQVWDEQYF. The CDR3 DNA reads as TGTGCCAGCAGCCCCCAGGTTTGGGACGAGCAGTACTTC. This rearrangement joins TRBV7-2 to TRBJ2-7; D is ambiguous. The CDR3 runs 13 residues. Germline V gene sequence: CDR1 SGHTA, CDR2 FQGNSA. The ends were cut back, 5 bases at V and 5 bases at J, with 13 bases in the middle.

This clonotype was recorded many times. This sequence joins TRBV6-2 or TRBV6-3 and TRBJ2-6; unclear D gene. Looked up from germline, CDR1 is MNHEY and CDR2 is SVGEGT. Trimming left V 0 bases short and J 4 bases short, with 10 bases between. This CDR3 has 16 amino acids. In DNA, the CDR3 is TGTGCCAGCAGTTACTCTCCCCGGTTGGGGGCCAACGTCCTGACTTTC. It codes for CASSYSPRLGANVLTF.

CDR3 nucleotide sequence: TGCAGTGCTAGCCTTACCCCAGGGAACACTGAAGCTTTCTTT. It is translated as CSASLTPGNTEAFF. The chain combines TRBV20-1 with TRBJ1-1, with D unclear. CDR1 is DFQATT and CDR2 is SNEGSKA in the germline V gene (reference sequence). The CDR3 consists of 14 residues. The germline V and J ends were trimmed by 3 bases and 1 base, with 12 bases remaining between them.

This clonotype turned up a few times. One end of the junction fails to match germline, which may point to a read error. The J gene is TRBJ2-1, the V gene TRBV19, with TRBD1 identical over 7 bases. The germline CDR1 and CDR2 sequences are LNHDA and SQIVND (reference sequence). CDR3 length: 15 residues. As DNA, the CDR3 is TGTGCCAGTAGTCTAGAGGGGGCTCGCTACAATGAGCAGTTCTTC. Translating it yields CASSLEGARYNEQFF.

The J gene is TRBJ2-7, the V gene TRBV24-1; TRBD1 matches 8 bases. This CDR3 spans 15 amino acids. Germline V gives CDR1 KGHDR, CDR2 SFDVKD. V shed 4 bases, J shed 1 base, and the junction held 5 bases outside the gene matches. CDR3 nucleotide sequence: TGTGCCACCAGTGAGGGACAGGAGCGGTCCTACGAGCAGTACTTC. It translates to CATSEGQERSYEQYF.

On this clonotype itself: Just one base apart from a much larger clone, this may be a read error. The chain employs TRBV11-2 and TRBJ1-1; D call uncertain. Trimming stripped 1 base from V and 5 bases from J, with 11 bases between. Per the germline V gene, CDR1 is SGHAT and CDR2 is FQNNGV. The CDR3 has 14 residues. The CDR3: CASSLGTAVTEAFF. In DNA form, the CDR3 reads TGTGCCAGCAGCTTAGGCACAGCGGTAACTGAAGCTTTCTTT.

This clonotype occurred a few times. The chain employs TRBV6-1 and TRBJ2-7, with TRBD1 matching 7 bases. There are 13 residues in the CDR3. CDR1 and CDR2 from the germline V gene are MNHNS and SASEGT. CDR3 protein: CATGMTGTYEQYF. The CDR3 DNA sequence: TGTGCAACCGGGATGACAGGGACCTACGAGCAGTACTTC.

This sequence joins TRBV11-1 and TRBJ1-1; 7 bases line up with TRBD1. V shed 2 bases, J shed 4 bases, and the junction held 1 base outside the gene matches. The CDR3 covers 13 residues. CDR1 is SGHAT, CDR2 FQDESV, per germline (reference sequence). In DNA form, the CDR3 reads TGTGCCAGCAGCTTACACAGGGGCACTGAAGCTTTCTTT. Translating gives CASSLHRGTEAFF.

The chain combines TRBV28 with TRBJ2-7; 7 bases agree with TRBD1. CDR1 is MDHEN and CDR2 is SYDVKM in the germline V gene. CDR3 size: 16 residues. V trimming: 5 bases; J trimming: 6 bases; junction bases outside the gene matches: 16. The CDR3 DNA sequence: TGTGCCAGCAGTCCCATACAGGGGATCCCCCCCCTCGAGCAGTACTTC. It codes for CASSPIQGIPPLEQYF. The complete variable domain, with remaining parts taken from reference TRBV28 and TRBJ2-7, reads DVKVTQSSRYLVKRTGEKVFLECVQDMDHENMFWYRQDPGLGLRLIYFSYDVKMKEKGDIPEGYSVSREKKERFSLILESASTNQTSMYLCASSPIQGIPPLEQYFGPGTRLTVT.

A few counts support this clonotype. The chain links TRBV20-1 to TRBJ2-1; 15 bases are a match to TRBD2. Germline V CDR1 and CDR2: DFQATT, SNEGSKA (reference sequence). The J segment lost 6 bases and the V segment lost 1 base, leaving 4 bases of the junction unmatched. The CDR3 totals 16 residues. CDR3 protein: CSARAGLAGGFNEQFF. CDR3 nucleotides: TGCAGTGCTAGAGCCGGACTAGCGGGAGGGTTCAATGAGCAGTTCTTC.

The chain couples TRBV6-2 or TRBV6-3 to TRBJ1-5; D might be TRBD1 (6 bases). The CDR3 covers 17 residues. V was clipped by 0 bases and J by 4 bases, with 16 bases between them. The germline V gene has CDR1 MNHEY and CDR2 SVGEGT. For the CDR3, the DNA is TGTGCCAGCAGTTACTCGTCCGGGACAAGGGGGAATCAGCCCCAGCATTTT. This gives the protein CASSYSSGTRGNQPQHF.

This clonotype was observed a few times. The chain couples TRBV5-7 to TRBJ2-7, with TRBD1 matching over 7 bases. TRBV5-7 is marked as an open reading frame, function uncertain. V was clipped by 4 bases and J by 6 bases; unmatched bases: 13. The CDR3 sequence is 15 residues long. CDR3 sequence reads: CASSANSGTDCEQYF. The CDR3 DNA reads TGTGCCAGCAGCGCAAACTCCGGGACAGACTGCGAGCAGTACTTC.

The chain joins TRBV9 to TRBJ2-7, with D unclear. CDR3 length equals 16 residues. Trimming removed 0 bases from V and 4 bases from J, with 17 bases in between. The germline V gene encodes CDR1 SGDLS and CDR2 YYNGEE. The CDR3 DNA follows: TGTGCCAGCAGCGTAGAAATTCGGGCATCTCCTTACGAGCAGTACTTC. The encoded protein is CASSVEIRASPYEQYF.

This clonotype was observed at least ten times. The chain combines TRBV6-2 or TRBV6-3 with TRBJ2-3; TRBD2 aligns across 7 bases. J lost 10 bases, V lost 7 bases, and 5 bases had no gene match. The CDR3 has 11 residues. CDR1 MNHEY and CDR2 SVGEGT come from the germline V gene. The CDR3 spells CASTQRGSQYF. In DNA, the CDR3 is TGTGCCAGCACCCAGCGGGGATCGCAGTATTTT.

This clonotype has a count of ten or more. The CDR3 protein is CASSQDPTGTGGTYEQYF. CDR3 coding DNA: TGTGCCAGCAGCCAAGATCCCACCGGGACAGGGGGTACCTACGAGCAGTACTTC. This chain links TRBV3-1 with TRBJ2-7; the match to TRBD1 covers 11 bases. This CDR3 spans 18 amino acids. Trimming cost V 0 bases and J 2 bases; bases outside gene matches: 9. CDR1 LGHDT and CDR2 YNNKEL come from the germline V gene (reference sequence).

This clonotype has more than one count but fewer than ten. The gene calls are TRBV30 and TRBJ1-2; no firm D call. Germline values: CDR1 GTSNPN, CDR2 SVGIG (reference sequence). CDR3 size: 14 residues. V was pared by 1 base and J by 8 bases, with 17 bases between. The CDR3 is CAWSGRQQYAGYTF. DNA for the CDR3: TGTGCCTGGAGTGGGAGGCAACAATATGCCGGCTACACCTTC.

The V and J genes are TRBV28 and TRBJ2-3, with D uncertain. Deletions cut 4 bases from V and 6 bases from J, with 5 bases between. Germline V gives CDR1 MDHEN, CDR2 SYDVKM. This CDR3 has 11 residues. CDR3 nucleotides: TGTGCCAGCAGTTGGGTGGATACGCAGTATTTT. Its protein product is CASSWVDTQYF.

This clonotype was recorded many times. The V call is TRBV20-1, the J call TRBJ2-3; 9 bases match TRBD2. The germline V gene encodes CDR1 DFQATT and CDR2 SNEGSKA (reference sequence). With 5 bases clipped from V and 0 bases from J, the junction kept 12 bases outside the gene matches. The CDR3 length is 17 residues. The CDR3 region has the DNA TGCAGTGCTGGTCCGGGACTAGCAGGATCTAGCACAGATACGCAGTATTTT. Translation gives CSAGPGLAGSSTDTQYF.